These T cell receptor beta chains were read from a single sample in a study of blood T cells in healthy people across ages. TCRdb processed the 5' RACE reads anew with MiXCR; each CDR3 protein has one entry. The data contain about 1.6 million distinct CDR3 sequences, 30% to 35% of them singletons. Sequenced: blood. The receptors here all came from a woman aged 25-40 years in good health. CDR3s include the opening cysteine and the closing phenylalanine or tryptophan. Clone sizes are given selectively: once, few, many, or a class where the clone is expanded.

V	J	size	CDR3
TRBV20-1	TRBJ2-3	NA	CSARDLSGSWTDTQYF
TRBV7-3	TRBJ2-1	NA	CASSPVAGGPMSRQFF
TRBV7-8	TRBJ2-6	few	CASSLVWGTGANVLTF
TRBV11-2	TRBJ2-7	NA	CAGRGTVYEQYF
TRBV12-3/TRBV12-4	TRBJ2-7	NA	CASSPLRDRSSYEQYF
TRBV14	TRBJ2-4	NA	CASSQDQGALAKNIQYF
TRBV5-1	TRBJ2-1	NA	CASSDGLVDEQFF
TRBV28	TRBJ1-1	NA	CASSVRYFPTEAFF
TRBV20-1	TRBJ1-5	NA	CSARGTENQPQHF
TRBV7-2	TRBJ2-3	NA	CASSLARLAGPSTDTQYF
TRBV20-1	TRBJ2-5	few	CSARVGGVLQETQYF
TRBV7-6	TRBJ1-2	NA	CASSLGMTGTHGYTF
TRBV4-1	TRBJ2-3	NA	CASSRTSGDADTQYF
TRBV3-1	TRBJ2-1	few	CASSQERPRDTYNEQFF
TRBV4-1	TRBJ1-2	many	CASSQAPGRQLPSGYTF
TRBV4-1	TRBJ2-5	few	CASSQGIFGMPLYF
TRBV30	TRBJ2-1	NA	CAWSERLNSYNEQFF
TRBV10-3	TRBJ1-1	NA	CAISELKADTEAFF
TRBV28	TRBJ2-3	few	CASSSPSRSTDTQYF
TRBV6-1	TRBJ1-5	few	CASSAIGGNQPQHF
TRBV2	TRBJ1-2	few	CASSGTPRGGYTF
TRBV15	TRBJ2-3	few	CATREGTAQYF